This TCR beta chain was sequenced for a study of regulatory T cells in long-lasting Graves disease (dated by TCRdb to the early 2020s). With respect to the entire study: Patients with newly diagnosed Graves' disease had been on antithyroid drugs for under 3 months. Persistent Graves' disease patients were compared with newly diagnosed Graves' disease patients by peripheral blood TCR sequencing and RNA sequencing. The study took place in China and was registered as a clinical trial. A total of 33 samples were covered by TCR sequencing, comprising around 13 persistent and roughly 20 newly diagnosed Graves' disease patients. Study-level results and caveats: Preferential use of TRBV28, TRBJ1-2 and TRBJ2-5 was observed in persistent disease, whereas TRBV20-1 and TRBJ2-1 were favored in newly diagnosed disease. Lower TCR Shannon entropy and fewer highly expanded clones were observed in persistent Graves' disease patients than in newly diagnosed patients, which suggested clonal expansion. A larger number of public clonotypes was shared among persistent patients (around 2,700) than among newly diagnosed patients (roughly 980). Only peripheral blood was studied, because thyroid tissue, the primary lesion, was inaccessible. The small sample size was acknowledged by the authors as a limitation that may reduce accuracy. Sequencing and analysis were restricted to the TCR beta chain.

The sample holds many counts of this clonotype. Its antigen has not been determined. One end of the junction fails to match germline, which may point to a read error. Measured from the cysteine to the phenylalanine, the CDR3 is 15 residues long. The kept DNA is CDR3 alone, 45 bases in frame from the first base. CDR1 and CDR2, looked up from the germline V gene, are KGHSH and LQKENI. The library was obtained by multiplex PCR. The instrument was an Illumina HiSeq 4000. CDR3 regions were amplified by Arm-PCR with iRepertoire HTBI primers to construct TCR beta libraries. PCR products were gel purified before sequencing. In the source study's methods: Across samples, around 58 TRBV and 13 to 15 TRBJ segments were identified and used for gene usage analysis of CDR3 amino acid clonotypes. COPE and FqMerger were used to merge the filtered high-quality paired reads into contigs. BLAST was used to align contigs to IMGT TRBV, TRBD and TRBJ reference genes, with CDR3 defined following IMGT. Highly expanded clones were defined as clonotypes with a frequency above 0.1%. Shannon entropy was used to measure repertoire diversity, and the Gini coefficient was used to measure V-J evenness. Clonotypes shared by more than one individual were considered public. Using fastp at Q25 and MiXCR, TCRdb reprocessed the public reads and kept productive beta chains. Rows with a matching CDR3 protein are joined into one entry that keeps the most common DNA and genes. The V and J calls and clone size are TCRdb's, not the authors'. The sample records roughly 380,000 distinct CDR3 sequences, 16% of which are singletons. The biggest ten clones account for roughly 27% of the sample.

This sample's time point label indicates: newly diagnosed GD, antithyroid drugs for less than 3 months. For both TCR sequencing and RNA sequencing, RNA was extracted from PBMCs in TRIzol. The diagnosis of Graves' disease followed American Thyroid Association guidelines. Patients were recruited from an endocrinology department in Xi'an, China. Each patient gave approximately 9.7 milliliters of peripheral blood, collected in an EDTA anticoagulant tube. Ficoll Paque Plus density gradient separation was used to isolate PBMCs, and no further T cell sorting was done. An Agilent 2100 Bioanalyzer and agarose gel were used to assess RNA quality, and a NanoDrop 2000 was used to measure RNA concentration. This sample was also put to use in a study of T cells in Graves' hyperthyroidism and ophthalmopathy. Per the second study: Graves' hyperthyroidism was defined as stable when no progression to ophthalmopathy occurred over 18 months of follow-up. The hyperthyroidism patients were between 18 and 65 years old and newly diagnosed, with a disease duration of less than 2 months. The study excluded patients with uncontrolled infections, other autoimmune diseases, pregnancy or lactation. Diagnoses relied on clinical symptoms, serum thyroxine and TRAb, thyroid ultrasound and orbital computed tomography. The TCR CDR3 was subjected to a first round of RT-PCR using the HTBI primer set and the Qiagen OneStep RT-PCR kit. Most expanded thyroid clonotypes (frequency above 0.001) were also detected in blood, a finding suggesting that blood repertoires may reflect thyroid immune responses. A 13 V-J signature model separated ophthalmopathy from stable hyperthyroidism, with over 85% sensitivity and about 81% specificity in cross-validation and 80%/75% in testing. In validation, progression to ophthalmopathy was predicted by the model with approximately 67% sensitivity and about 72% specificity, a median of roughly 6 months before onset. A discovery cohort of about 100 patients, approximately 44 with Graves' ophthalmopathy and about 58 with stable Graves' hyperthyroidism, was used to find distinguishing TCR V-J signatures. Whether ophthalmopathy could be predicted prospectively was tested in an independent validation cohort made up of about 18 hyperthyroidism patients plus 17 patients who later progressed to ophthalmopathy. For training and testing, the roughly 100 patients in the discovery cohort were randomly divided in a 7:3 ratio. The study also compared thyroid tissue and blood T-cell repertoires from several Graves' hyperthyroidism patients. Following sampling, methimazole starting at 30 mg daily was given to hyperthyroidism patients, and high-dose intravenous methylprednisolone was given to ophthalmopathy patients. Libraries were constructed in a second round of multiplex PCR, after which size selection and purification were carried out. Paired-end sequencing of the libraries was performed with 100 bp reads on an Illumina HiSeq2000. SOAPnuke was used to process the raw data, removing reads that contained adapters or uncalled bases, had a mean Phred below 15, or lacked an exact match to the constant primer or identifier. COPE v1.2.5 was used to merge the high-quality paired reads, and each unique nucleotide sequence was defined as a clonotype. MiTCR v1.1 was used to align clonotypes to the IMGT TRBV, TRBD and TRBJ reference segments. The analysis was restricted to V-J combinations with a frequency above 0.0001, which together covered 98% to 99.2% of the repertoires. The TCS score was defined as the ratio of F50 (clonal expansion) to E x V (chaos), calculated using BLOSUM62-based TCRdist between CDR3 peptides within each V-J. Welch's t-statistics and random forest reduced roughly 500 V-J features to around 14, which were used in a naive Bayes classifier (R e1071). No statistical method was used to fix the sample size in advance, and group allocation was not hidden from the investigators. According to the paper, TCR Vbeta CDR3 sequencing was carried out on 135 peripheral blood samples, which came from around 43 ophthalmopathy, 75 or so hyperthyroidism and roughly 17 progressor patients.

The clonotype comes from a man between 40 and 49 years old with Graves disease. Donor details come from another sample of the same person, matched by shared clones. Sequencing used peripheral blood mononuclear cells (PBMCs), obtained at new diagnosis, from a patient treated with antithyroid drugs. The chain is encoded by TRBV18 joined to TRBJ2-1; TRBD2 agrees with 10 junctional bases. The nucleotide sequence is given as TGTGCCAGCTCACCAAGCGGGGGGGGCTACAGTGAGCAGTTCTTC. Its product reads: CASSPSGGGYSEQFF. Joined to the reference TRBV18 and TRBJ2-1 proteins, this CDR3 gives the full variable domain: NAGVMQNPRHLVRRRGQEARLRCSPMKGHSHVYWYRQLPEEGLKFMVYLQKENIIDESGMPKERFSAEFPKEGPSILRIQQVVRGDSAAYFCASSPSGGGYSEQFFGPGTRLTVL.